This TCR beta chain appears in the sequencing data of a study of CXCR3-negative and CXCR3-positive naive CD8 T cells. Study-level points and caveats: Memory CD8+ cells showed much lower diversity, while both naive subsets were comparably high. Naive cells that were CXCR3-negative or CXCR3-positive used TRBV-TRBJ genes alike, while memory cells diverged.

The TRB cDNA libraries were prepared by 5' RACE with UMI labels. Following a re-call of the 5' RACE reads, TCRdb has one entry per CDR3 protein and lacks DNA. The specimen's table records about 53,000 distinct CDR3 sequences. To note about this clonotype: What it binds is not known.

The CDR3 totals 14 residues. CDR1 SEHNR and CDR2 FQNEAQ come from the germline V gene (reference sequence). The source of this sequence is a human donor in good health. Some clones in this sample may be carry-over from other donors' samples. The sequencing sample was made of naive CXCR3- CD8+ T cells from blood. Sample subset: CD45RO-CCR7+CD27+CD95- naive CD8+ T cells lacking CXCR3 (TNR3-). This chain links TRBV7-9 with TRBJ2-3; TCRdb designates TRBD2, a call that cannot be tested without DNA. CDR3 residues: CALRLAGGTDTQYF. The full variable domain, with the rest looked up from reference TRBV7-9 and TRBJ2-3, is DTGVSQNPRHKITKRGQNVTFRCDPISEHNRLYWYRQTLGQGPEFLTYFQNEAQLEKSRLLSDRFSAERPKGSFSTLEIQRTEQGDSAMYLCALRLAGGTDTQYFGPGTRLTVL.